The source of this T cell receptor (beta chain) is a study of OX40 agonist ivuxolimab in advanced cancers. Whole-study context: Participants could have had prior anti-PD-1, anti-PD-L1 or anti-CTLA-4 therapy, and approximately 40% had some.

Sequenced by immunoSEQ multiplex PCR; TCRdb stores in-frame clones only, minus some. The sample contains 100,000 to 150,000 clones, just over 90% of which appear only once. The CDR3 covers 15 residues. The V gene lost 0 bases and the J gene lost 6 bases, with 18 bases spanning the gap. Germline V gene data show CDR1 as SQVTM and CDR2 as ANQGSEA. V gene TRBV29-1 combines with J gene TRBJ2-7; D is possibly TRBD1 (6 bases). The specimen comprised CD4+ or CD8+ T cells sorted from blood, sampled in a trial of the OX40 agonist ivuxolimab. This sequence originates from an adult with an advanced solid tumor such as melanoma, head and neck, liver or kidney cancer. CDR3 DNA: TGCAGCGTTGAAGATAGGGGGAGAGTTCCCCCCGAGCAGTACTTC. Residues: CSVEDRGRVPPEQYF.